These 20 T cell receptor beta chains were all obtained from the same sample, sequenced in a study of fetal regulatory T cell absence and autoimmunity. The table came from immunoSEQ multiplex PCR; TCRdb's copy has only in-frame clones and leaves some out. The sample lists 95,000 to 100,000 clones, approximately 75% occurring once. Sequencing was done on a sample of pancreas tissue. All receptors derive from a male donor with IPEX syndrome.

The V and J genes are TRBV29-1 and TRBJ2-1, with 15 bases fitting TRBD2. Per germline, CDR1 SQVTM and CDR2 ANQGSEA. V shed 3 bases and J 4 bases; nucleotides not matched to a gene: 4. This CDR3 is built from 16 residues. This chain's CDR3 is CSVEGTSGGRYNEQFF. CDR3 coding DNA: TGCAGCGTTGAGGGGACTAGCGGGGGGAGGTACAATGAGCAGTTCTTC.

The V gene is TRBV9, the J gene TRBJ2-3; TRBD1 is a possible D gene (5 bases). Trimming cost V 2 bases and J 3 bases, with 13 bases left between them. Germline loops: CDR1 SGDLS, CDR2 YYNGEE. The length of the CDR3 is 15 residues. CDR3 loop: CASSVGHRRTDTQYF. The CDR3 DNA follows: TGTGCCAGCAGCGTCGGCCACAGGAGAACAGATACGCAGTATTTT. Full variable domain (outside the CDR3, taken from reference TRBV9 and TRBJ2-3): DSGVTQTPKHLITATGQRVTLRCSPRSGDLSVYWYQQSLDQGLQFLIQYYNGEERAKGNILERFSAQQFPDLHSELNLSSLELGDSALYFCASSVGHRRTDTQYFGPGTRLTVL.

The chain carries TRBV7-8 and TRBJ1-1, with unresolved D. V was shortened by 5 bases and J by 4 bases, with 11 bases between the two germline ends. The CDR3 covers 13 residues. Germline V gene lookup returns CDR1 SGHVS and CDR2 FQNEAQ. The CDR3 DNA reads TGTGCCAGCAGCGGATGGACGGGCACTGAAGCTTTCTTT. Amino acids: CASSGWTGTEAFF.

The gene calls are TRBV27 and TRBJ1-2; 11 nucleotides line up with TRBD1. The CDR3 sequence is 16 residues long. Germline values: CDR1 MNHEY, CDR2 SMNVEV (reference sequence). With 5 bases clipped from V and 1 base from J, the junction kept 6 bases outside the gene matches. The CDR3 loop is CASSPDRGPFNYGYTF. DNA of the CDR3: TGTGCCAGCAGTCCGGACAGGGGGCCCTTTAACTATGGCTACACCTTC.

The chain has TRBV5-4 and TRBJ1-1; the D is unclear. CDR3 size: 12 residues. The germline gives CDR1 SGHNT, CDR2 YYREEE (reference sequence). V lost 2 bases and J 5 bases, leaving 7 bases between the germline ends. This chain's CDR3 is CASSFRGTEAFF. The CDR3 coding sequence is TGTGCCAGCAGCTTTAGAGGGACTGAAGCTTTCTTT. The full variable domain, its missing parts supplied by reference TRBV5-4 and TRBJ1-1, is ETGVTQSPTHLIKTRGQQVTLRCSSQSGHNTVSWYQQALGQGPQFIFQYYREEENGRGNFPPRFSGLQFPNYSSELNVNALELDDSALYLCASSFRGTEAFFGQGTRLTVV.

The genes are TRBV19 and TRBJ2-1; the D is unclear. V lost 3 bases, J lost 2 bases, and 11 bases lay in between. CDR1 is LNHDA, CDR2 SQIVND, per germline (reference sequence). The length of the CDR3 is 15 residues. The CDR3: CASSMWARAYNEQFF. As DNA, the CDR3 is TGTGCCAGTAGTATGTGGGCAAGGGCCTACAATGAGCAGTTCTTC.

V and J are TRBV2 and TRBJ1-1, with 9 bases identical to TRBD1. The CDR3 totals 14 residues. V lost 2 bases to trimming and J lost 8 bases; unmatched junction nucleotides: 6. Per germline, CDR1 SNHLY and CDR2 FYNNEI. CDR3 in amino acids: CASSEYRDREEAFF. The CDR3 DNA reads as TGTGCCAGCAGTGAATATAGGGACAGGGAAGAAGCTTTCTTT. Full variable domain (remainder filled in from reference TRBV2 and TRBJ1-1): EPEVTQTPSHQVTQMGQEVILRCVPISNHLYFYWYRQILGQKVEFLVSFYNNEISEKSEIFDDQFSVERPDGSNFTLKIRSTKLEDSAMYFCASSEYRDREEAFFGQGTRLTVV.

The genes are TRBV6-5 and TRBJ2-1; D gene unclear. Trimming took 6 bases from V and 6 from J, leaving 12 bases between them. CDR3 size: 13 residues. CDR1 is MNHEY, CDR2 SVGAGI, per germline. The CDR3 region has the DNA TGTGCCAGCAGCCCCCTGGGCGGCAATGAGCAGTTCTTC. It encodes CASSPLGGNEQFF.

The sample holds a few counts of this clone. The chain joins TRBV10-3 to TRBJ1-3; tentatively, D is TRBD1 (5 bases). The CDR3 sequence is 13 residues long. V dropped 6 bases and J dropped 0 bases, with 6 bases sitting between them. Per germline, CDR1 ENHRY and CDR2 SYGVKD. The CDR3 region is CAIRDNSGNTIYF. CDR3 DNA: TGTGCCATCAGGGACAACTCTGGAAACACCATATATTTT.

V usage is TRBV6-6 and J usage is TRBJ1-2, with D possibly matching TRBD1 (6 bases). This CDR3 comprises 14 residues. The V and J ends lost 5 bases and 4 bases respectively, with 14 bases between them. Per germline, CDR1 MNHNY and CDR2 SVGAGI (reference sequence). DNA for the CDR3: TGTGCCAGCAGTCCCCCGGACAGCCTCTATGGCTACACCTTC. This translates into CASSPPDSLYGYTF.

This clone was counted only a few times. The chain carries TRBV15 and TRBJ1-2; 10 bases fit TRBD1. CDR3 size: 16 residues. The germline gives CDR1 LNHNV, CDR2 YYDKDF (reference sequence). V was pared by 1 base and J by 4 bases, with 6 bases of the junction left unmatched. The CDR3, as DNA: TGTGCCACCAGCAGAGCTATCCGGGACAGGGGCTATGGCTACACCTTC. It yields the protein CATSRAIRDRGYGYTF.

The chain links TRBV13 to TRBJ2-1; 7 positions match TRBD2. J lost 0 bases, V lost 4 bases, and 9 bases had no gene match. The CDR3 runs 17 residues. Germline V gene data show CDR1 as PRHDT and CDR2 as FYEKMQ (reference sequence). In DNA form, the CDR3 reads TGTGCCAGCAGCTCTCCTCGACTAGCTTCCTCCTACAATGAGCAGTTCTTC. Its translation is CASSSPRLASSYNEQFF.

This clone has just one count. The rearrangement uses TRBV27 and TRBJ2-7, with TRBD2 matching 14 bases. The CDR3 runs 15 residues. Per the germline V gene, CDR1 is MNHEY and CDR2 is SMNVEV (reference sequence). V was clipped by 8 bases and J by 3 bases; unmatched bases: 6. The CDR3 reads CASGWGLAGVYEQYF. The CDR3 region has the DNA TGTGCCAGCGGGTGGGGACTAGCGGGAGTCTACGAGCAGTACTTC.

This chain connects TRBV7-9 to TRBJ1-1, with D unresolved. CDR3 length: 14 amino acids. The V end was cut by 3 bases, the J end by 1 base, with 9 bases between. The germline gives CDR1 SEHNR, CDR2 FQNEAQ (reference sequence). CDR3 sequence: CASSLAGWNTEAFF. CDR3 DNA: TGTGCCAGCAGCTTGGCTGGTTGGAACACTGAAGCTTTCTTT.

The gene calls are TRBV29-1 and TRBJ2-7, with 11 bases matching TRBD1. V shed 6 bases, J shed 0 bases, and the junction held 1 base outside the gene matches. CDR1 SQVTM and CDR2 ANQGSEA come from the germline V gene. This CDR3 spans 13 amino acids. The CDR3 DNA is TGCAGCGTAGGGACAGGGGGCTCCTACGAGCAGTACTTC. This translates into CSVGTGGSYEQYF.

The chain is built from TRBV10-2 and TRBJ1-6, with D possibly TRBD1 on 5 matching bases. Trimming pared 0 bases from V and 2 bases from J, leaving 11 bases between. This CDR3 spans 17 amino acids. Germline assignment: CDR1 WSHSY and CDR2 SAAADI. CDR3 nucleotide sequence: TGCGCCAGCAGTGAGTCGACAGTTATTCCCTATAATTCACCCCTCCACTTT. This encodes CASSESTVIPYNSPLHF.

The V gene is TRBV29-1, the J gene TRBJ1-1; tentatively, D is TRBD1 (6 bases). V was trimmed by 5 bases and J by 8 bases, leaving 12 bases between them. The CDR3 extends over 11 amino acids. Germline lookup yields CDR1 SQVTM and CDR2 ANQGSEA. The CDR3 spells CSVLTGTEAFF. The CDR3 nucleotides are TGCAGCGTTCTAACCGGGACAGAAGCTTTCTTT.

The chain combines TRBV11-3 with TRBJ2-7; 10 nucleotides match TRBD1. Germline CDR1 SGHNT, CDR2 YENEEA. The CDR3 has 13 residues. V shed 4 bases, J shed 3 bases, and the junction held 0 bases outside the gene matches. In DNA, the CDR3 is TGTGCCAGCAGCTGGACAGGGGGCTACGAGCAGTACTTC. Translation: CASSWTGGYEQYF. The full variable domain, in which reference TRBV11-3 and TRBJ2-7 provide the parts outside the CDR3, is EAGVVQSPRYKIIEKKQPVAFWCNPISGHNTLYWYLQNLGQGPELLIRYENEEAVDDSQLPKDRFSAERLKGVDSTLKIQPAELGDSAVYLCASSWTGGYEQYFGPGTRLTVT.

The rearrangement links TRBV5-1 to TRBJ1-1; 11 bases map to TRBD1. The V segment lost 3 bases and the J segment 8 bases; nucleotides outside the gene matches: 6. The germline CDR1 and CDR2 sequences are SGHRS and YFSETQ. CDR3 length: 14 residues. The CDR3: CASSWTGGTGEAFF. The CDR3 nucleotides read TGCGCCAGCAGCTGGACAGGGGGCACGGGAGAAGCTTTCTTT. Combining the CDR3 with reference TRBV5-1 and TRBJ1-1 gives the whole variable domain KAGVTQTPRYLIKTRGQQVTLSCSPISGHRSVSWYQQTPGQGLQFLFEYFSETQRNKGNFPGRFSGRQFSNSRSEMNVSTLELGDSALYLCASSWTGGTGEAFFGQGTRLTVV.

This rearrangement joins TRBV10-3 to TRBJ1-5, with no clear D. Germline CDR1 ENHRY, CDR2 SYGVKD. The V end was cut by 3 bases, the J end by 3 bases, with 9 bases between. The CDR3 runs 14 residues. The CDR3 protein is CAISDHRNNQPQHF. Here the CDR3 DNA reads TGTGCCATCAGTGACCACAGAAACAATCAGCCCCAGCATTTT.